The clone carrying this T cell receptor beta chain was observed a single time. The sample is drawn from a study of blood T cell repertoires in COVID-19. Study as a whole: Samples representing acute and convalescent COVID-19 were sourced from the United States, Italy and Spain.

Sequencing used immunoSEQ multiplex PCR; TCRdb keeps in-frame clones, though not all of them. This table holds 230,000 or so clones, about 91% found once. Germline V gene sequence: CDR1 SGHTA, CDR2 FQGNSA. V lost 5 bases and J lost 7, with 12 bases in between. The CDR3 contains 14 residues. Sequences were obtained from peripheral blood. The clonotype comes from a woman aged 40 to 50 who had recovered from COVID-19. The chain couples TRBV7-2 to TRBJ1-6; the D gene is possibly TRBD1 (6 bases). CDR3 nucleotide sequence: TGTGCCAGCAGCACGTCTCAGGGGAATTCACCCCTCCACTTT. Translating gives CASSTSQGNSPLHF. Full variable domain (remainder filled in from reference TRBV7-2 and TRBJ1-6): GAGVSQSPSNKVTEKGKDVELRCDPISGHTALYWYRQSLGQGLEFLIYFQGNSAPDKSGLPSDRFSAERTGGSVSTLTIQRTQQEDSAVYLCASSTSQGNSPLHFGNGTRLTVT.